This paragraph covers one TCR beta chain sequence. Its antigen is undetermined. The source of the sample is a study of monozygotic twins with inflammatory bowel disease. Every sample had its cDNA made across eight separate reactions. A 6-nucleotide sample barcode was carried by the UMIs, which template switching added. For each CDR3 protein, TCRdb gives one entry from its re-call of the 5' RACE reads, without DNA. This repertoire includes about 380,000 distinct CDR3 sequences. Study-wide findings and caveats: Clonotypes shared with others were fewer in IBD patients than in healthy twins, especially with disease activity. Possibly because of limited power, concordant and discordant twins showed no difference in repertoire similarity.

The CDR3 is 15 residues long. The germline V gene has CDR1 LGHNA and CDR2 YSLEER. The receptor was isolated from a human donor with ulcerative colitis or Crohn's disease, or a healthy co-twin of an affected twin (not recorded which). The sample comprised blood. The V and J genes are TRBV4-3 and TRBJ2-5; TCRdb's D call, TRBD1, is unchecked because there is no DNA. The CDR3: CASSQAPQPGETQYF.